One sample yielded the 9 T cell receptor beta chains listed below, sequenced in a study of blood T cell repertoires in COVID-19. Generated by immunoSEQ multiplex PCR, the TCRdb table keeps only in-frame clones and is missing some. This table has roughly 150,000 clones, 65% to 90% appearing once. Material: peripheral blood. These receptors originate from a woman between 50 and 59 years old in a cohort sampled during active or convalescent COVID-19.

This clone was detected only once. The rearrangement links TRBV19 to TRBJ1-2; 9 positions agree with TRBD1. V lost 6 bases, J lost 4 bases, and 15 bases stayed unmatched. The length of the CDR3 is 17 residues. Germline assignment: CDR1 LNHDA and CDR2 SQIVND (reference sequence). The CDR3 spells CASSTLTIEDRGYGYTF. Here the CDR3 DNA reads TGTGCCAGTAGCACCTTAACTATAGAGGACAGGGGCTATGGCTACACCTTC.

As to this clone: This CDR3 is also generated by other DNA sequences in the sample. The V call is TRBV18, the J call TRBJ1-3, with unresolved D. The CDR3 runs 15 residues. The germline gives CDR1 KGHSH, CDR2 LQKENI. V lost 3 bases to trimming and J lost 0 bases, with 9 bases between them. The CDR3 sequence is CASSPPGSSGNTIYF. The CDR3 nucleotides are TGTGCCAGCTCACCTCCTGGTAGCTCTGGAAACACCATATATTTT.

In this sample, this clone turned up once. V and J are TRBV5-8 and TRBJ1-2; D is undetermined. The germline V gene has CDR1 SGHTS and CDR2 YDEGEE. Trimming took off 1 base at V and 1 base at J, with 8 bases between the two ends. The CDR3 runs to 14 residues. For the CDR3, the DNA is TGTGCCAGCAGCTTGTCCGGGGATAACTATGGCTACACCTTC. Protein: CASSLSGDNYGYTF. Combining the CDR3 with reference TRBV5-8 and TRBJ1-2 gives the whole variable domain EAGVTQSPTHLIKTRGQQATLRCSPISGHTSVYWYQQALGLGLQFLLWYDEGEERNRGNFPPRFSGRQFPNYSSELNVNALELEDSALYLCASSLSGDNYGYTFGSGTRLTVV.

The chain links TRBV2 to TRBJ1-2, with D unresolved. The CDR3 runs 13 residues. Trimming removed 7 bases from V and 5 bases from J, with 14 bases in between. Germline-derived CDR1 and CDR2 are SNHLY and FYNNEI. The CDR3 bases are TGTGCCAGCAACCCCCGAAGAGGGTATGGCTACACCTTC. Its translation is CASNPRRGYGYTF.

The chain recombines TRBV5-1 with TRBJ2-5; 11 bases agree with TRBD1. This CDR3 spans 21 amino acids. The V gene end was trimmed by 1 base and the J gene end by 0 bases; junction bases not matched to a gene: 17. Germline-derived CDR1 and CDR2 are SGHRS and YFSETQ. The CDR3 bases are TGCGCCAGCAGCTTGCGAGATCAGGACAGGGGGCGGCTTATTCACCAAGAGACCCAGTACTTC. Amino acid sequence: CASSLRDQDRGRLIHQETQYF.

The V and J genes are TRBV27 and TRBJ2-7; D perhaps matches TRBD2 (6 bases). The ends were cut back, 5 bases at V and 2 bases at J, with 13 bases in the middle. CDR3 size: 14 residues. Germline V gene sequence: CDR1 MNHEY, CDR2 SMNVEV (reference sequence). The CDR3 sequence is CASSPRLGPYEQYF. The CDR3 DNA reads as TGTGCCAGCAGTCCCCGACTAGGCCCCTACGAGCAGTACTTC.

This chain links TRBV4-1 with TRBJ1-2, with 11 bases aligning to TRBD1. Germline CDR1 reads MGHRA; CDR2 reads YSYEKL. The CDR3 length is 18 residues. The J segment lost 4 bases and the V segment lost 5 bases, leaving 15 bases of the junction unmatched. The CDR3 nucleotides read TGCGCCAGCAGCTTGTCCGGGACAGGGGGAGGAAGCGGCTATGGCTACACCTTC. It yields the protein CASSLSGTGGGSGYGYTF.

The CDR3 spells CASTAGTAEAFF. The DNA for the CDR3 is TGTGCCAGCACCGCCGGGACAGCAGAAGCTTTCTTT. This chain connects TRBV12-3 or TRBV12-4 to TRBJ1-1; 7 nucleotides match TRBD1. The CDR3 covers 12 residues. V lost 7 bases to trimming and J lost 8 bases; unmatched junction nucleotides: 7.

In nucleotides, the CDR3 is TGTGCCAGCAGTTTAGCCCCGGGACAGCAAATACGATATGGCTACACCTTC. This translates into CASSLAPGQQIRYGYTF. The gene calls are TRBV27 and TRBJ1-2, with 7 bases that match TRBD1. This CDR3 region has 17 residues. CDR1 and CDR2 (germline): MNHEY, SMNVEV (reference sequence). The ends lost 2 bases at V and 5 bases at J; junction bases unmatched: 14.